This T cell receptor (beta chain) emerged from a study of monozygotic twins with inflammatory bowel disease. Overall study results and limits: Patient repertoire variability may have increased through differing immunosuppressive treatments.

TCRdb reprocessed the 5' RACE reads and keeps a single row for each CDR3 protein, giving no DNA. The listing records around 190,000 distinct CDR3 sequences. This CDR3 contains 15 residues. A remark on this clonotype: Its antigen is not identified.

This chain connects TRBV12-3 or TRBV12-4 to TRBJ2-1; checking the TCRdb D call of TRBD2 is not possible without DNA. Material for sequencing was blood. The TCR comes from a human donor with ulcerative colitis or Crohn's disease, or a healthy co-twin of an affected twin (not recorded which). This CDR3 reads CASSFTGGADNEQFF.